The 10 T cell receptor beta chains below all came from one sample that was sequenced in a study of liver allograft versus peripheral blood T cells. Study information: The authors compared T cell receptor repertoires in transplanted livers with recipients' peripheral blood repertoires.

TCRdb reprocessed the reads with MiXCR, giving one entry per CDR3 protein. The sample lists approximately 15,000 distinct CDR3 sequences, approximately 22% occurring once. These TCRs come from a human patient who had a liver transplant. Some T cells may be the graft donor's.

This clonotype was detected ten times or more. The gene calls are TRBV6-5 and TRBJ1-3; TRBD1 is a possible D gene (5 bases). V lost 4 bases and J lost 0, with 13 bases in between. CDR1 is MNHEY, CDR2 SVGAGI, per germline. The CDR3 totals 16 residues. CDR3 residues: CASSSQLGLSGNTIYF. The CDR3 coding sequence is TGTGCCAGCAGTTCCCAGCTGGGGCTCTCTGGAAACACCATATATTTT.

The rearrangement links TRBV6-1 to TRBJ2-5; the D gene is possibly TRBD2 (6 bases). The CDR3 spans 16 residues. The ends were cut back, 5 bases at V and 5 bases at J, with 21 bases in the middle. Germline V CDR1 and CDR2: MNHNS, SASEGT. CDR3 DNA sequence: TGTGCCAGCAGTCCCACGGGACTCGACGGCCGGGAGACCCAGTACTTC. The encoded protein is CASSPTGLDGRETQYF.

By proportion, this clonotype is medium-sized (0.01 to 0.1%). The chain links TRBV6-1 to TRBJ1-6; no definite D call. Germline CDR1 reads MNHNS; CDR2 reads SASEGT. V gave up 5 bases and J gave up 7 bases, with 9 bases separating them. This CDR3 region has 13 residues. CDR3 sequence: CASSTAANSPLHF. The CDR3 region has the DNA TGTGCCAGCAGTACCGCGGCGAATTCACCCCTCCACTTT.

With regard to this clonotype: An end of the junction differs from the germline gene, which may be a read error. This chain links TRBV14 with TRBJ2-7; D unresolved. CDR1 is SGHDN, CDR2 FVKESK, per germline. This CDR3 contains 13 residues. The CDR3 region is CTSSQPLGYEQYF. The CDR3 region has the DNA TGTACCAGCAGCCAACCGCTTGGCTACGAGCAGTACTTC.

At least ten counts were recorded for this clonotype. The chain is built from TRBV6-1 and TRBJ2-1; no reliable D call. The germline V and J ends were trimmed by 4 bases and 10 bases, with 8 bases remaining between them. The V gene's germline CDR1 is MNHNS and CDR2 SASEGT. The CDR3 has 11 residues. CDR3: CASSVEGEQFF. Here the CDR3 DNA reads TGTGCCAGCAGTGTGGAAGGGGAGCAGTTCTTC.

This clonotype is medium-sized within its sample. V is TRBV6-5 and J is TRBJ1-6; tentatively, D is TRBD1 (6 bases). Trimming shortened V by 0 bases and J by 11 bases, and 14 bases separated the two germline ends. The CDR3 sequence is 15 residues long. In germline, CDR1 is MNHEY, CDR2 SVGAGI. The CDR3 sequence is CASSYSGGEVTPLHF. The CDR3 DNA follows: TGTGCCAGCAGTTACTCCGGGGGCGAAGTGACACCCCTCCACTTT.

The chain is built from TRBV7-3 and TRBJ2-2; D is unclear. V lost 2 bases and J lost 6, with 4 bases in between. Germline V lookup: CDR1 SGHTA, CDR2 FQGTGA. This CDR3 spans 12 amino acids. The CDR3 nucleotides are TGTGCCAGCAGCTTAGCTGCCGGGGAGCTGTTTTTT. The encoded protein is CASSLAAGELFF.

In its sample, this clonotype was seen many times. The chain has TRBV6-5 and TRBJ2-7; 10 positions match TRBD1. V lost 0 bases to trimming and J lost 3 bases; unmatched junction nucleotides: 2. CDR1 is MNHEY and CDR2 is SVGAGI in the germline V gene. The CDR3 is 15 amino acids. The DNA for the CDR3 is TGTGCCAGCAGTTACTCGGGGGACAGGGGCTACGAGCAGTACTTC. This sequence encodes CASSYSGDRGYEQYF.

This clonotype occurred many times. The chain is built from TRBV6-2 or TRBV6-3 and TRBJ1-5, with TRBD1 identical over 8 bases. The V gene end was trimmed by 5 bases and the J gene end by 11 bases; junction bases not matched to a gene: 11. Germline-derived CDR1 and CDR2 are MNHEY and SVGEGT. There are 14 residues in the CDR3. DNA for the CDR3: TGTGCCAGCAGTCCGGGACAGGATATCAAGTCCCAGCATTTT. Protein: CASSPGQDIKSQHF.

This chain uses TRBV14 with TRBJ2-7, with D maybe TRBD2 (5 bases). Trimming stripped 4 bases from V and 3 bases from J, with 10 bases between. Germline loops: CDR1 SGHDN, CDR2 FVKESK. The CDR3 is 13 residues long. CDR3 region: CASSLSEGYEQYF. CDR3 sequence (DNA): TGTGCCAGCAGCCTTAGTGAGGGCTACGAGCAGTACTTC.